In its sample, the clone carrying this T cell receptor beta chain was seen a few times. The data were obtained in a study of cytomegalovirus exposure and HLA in healthy donors. Per germline, CDR1 KGHSH and CDR2 LQKENI. The CDR3 covers 15 residues. V lost 3 bases, J lost 2 bases, and 4 bases stayed unmatched. Repertoires were generated with immunoSEQ multiplex PCR, while TCRdb's copy carries only in-frame clones and drops some. Here the sample spans 80,000 to 95,000 clones, approximately 96% being singletons. This TCR was recovered from a woman aged 18-29 years in good health and CMV-seronegative. The genes are TRBV18 and TRBJ2-7, with 10 bases aligning to TRBD1. Sequencing was performed on PBMCs. CDR3 nucleotides: TGTGCCAGCTCACCTGGGACAGGGGCGACCTACGAGCAGTACTTC. Its translation: CASSPGTGATYEQYF.